This T cell receptor beta chain is from a study of T cells in women clearing cervical HPV infection. This clone is medium-sized by frequency. The antigen is not known. Sequencing ends 3 residues short of the CDR3 end; the germline J gene provides the rest. Regarding the study as a whole: Associations may precede or follow infection; HPV-specific or memory T cells were not isolated.

The CDR3 consists of 13 residues. CDR1 and CDR2 (germline): KGHSH, LQKENI. Genomic DNA, averaging around 1,200 ng per sample, yielded TCR beta CDR3 via immunoSEQ. The method was immunoSEQ multiplex PCR; TCRdb's version includes in-frame clones alone and lacks a portion of them. The repertoire table contains 25,000 to 30,000 clones. The TCR originated in a woman aged 18 to 75 with a cervical HPV16 infection that either progressed to CIN3+ or cleared (not recorded which). The sequenced material came from blood buffy coat. The chain links TRBV18 to TRBJ1-2; TRBD1 matches at 7 bases. The CDR3 DNA, read in part, is TGTGCCAGCTCACCAGGGACAGCGCACGGC. As protein: CASSPGTAHG. The whole CDR3 protein reads CASSPGTAHGYTF.